A single sample gave rise to the 27 T cell receptor beta chains below, sequenced in a study of blood T cells in healthy people across ages. For the second PCR, which ran for about 7 to 11 cycles, a sample-barcoded 5' primer and a J-beta primer mix were used. TCRdb re-derived calls from the 5' RACE reads in MiXCR, one entry per CDR3 protein. The repertoire has about 1.4 million distinct CDR3 sequences, roughly 60% of them found once; the top ten carry roughly 6.3%. The specimen sequenced was blood. Receptors originate from a man younger than 35 in good health.

This sequence joins TRBV4-1 and TRBJ1-2; the D gene is possibly TRBD1 (6 bases). The ends were cut back, 3 bases at V and 5 bases at J, with 16 bases in the middle. Germline values: CDR1 MGHRA, CDR2 YSYEKL. CDR3 length: 15 residues. The CDR3, as DNA: TGCGCCAGCAGCCAGCAGGCAGGGGAGTTATATGGCTACACCTTC. Its translation: CASSQQAGELYGYTF.

The chain links TRBV7-2 to TRBJ2-3, with TRBD1 matching 10 bases. There are 17 residues in the CDR3. The V gene end was trimmed by 5 bases and the J gene end by 3 bases; junction bases not matched to a gene: 11. The V gene's germline CDR1 is SGHTA and CDR2 FQGNSA. CDR3: CASSRSHRTGGTDTQYF. The CDR3 coding sequence is TGTGCCAGCAGCCGGAGCCACCGGACAGGGGGTACAGATACGCAGTATTTT.

This sequence joins TRBV11-2 and TRBJ1-1; 7 positions agree with TRBD1. This CDR3 is 15 amino acids long. V dropped 3 bases and J dropped 4; count of bases not matched to a gene: 8. In germline, CDR1 is SGHAT, CDR2 FQNNGV. The CDR3 nucleotides read TGTGCCAGCAGCTTGGTGGGACAGCCGGCCACTGAAGCTTTCTTT. Protein product: CASSLVGQPATEAFF.

This chain links TRBV30 with TRBJ2-4; D not resolved. The germline V gene encodes CDR1 GTSNPN and CDR2 SVGIG (reference sequence). The CDR3 covers 12 residues. Trimming took 0 bases from V and 6 from J, leaving 6 bases between them. The DNA of the CDR3 is TGTGCCTGGAGTGTACTCAGAAACATTCAGTACTTC. Translation: CAWSVLRNIQYF.

This clonotype has a single count. The chain couples TRBV6-1 to TRBJ1-1; TRBD1 might be the D (5 bases). Germline V gene sequence: CDR1 MNHNS, CDR2 SASEGT. This CDR3 has 13 amino acids. With 7 bases removed from V and 5 bases from J, the gap between germline ends came to 14 bases. The CDR3 region is CASTLQDVTEAFF. The CDR3, as DNA: TGTGCCAGCACCCTACAGGATGTTACTGAAGCTTTCTTT.

This clonotype was seen once. The chain uses TRBV11-2 and TRBJ2-7, with no clear D. The germline gives CDR1 SGHAT, CDR2 FQNNGV. V was clipped by 1 base and J by 2 bases, with 18 bases between them. This CDR3 contains 17 residues. The CDR3 loop reads CASSLVFRRAQAYEQYF. CDR3 nucleotide sequence: TGTGCCAGCAGCTTAGTCTTCAGGCGAGCGCAGGCCTACGAGCAGTACTTC. Together with reference TRBV11-2 and TRBJ2-7, the CDR3 gives the full variable domain: EAGVAQSPRYKIIEKRQSVAFWCNPISGHATLYWYQQILGQGPKLLIQFQNNGVVDDSQLPKDRFSAERLKGVDSTLKIQPAKLEDSAVYLCASSLVFRRAQAYEQYFGPGTRLTVT.

This clonotype was counted only a few times. CDR3 DNA: TGCAGCGTTGAGGCAGGGGAGAACACTGAAGCTTTCTTT. Translation: CSVEAGENTEAFF. The V and J genes are TRBV29-1 and TRBJ1-1; possible D gene TRBD1, 6 bases. Trimming took off 3 bases at V and 1 base at J, with 9 bases between the two ends. CDR1 and CDR2 (germline): SQVTM, ANQGSEA. This CDR3 comprises 13 residues.

CDR3 in DNA: TGTGCCAGCAGCTTAGGGGGGAAAGTAGAGGGCTACACCTTC. Its translation is CASSLGGKVEGYTF. The V gene is TRBV7-8, the J gene TRBJ1-2; a weak D match, TRBD1 (5 bases). Looked up from germline, CDR1 is SGHVS and CDR2 is FQNEAQ. This CDR3 has 14 residues. V was pared by 1 base and J by 8 bases, with 14 bases between.

This chain uses TRBV10-3 with TRBJ2-3, with 8 bases aligning to TRBD2. Germline lookup yields CDR1 ENHRY and CDR2 SYGVKD. The CDR3 spans 15 residues. With 4 bases clipped from V and 6 bases from J, the junction kept 9 bases outside the gene matches. CDR3 in amino acids: CAISGLAQSRDTQYF. The CDR3, as DNA: TGTGCCATCAGTGGACTAGCGCAGTCAAGGGATACGCAGTATTTT.

The chain is built from TRBV6-2 or TRBV6-3 and TRBJ2-1; TRBD2 might be the D (5 bases). The CDR3 is made up of 14 amino acids. Trimming cost V 5 bases and J 8 bases, with 16 bases left between them. In germline, CDR1 is MNHEY, CDR2 SVGEGT. Here the CDR3 DNA reads TGTGCCAGCAGTACAACGGGGATTTGGGATGAGCAGTTCTTC. It specifies CASSTTGIWDEQFF.

This clonotype has a single count. This chain joins TRBV20-1 and TRBJ2-4, with D perhaps given as TRBD1 or TRBD2 (5 bases each). The DNA matches TRBJ2-7 better at its end, which makes the J call doubtful. There are 13 residues in the CDR3. Germline V gene sequence: CDR1 DFQATT, CDR2 SNEGSKA (reference sequence). The DNA for the CDR3 is TGCAGTGCTAAACATCGTCCGGGACACGAGCAGTACTTC. It is translated as CSAKHRPGHEQYF.

The chain employs TRBV21-1 and TRBJ2-4; the table's D gene call, TRBD1, was not cross checked with the DNA. The J call is in doubt because the DNA end fits TRBJ2-7 better. TRBV21-1 is reported as a pseudogene. The length of the CDR3 is 16 residues. CDR3 sequence reads: CASSKKKGGQVYEQYF. CDR3 sequence (DNA): TGTGCCAGCAGCAAAAAAAAGGGAGGACAGGTCTACGAGCAGTACTTC.

The gene calls are TRBV3-1 and TRBJ1-2, with D perhaps matching TRBD1 (5 bases). The ends were cut back, 4 bases at V and 4 bases at J, with 13 bases in the middle. CDR3 length: 14 amino acids. The germline CDR1 and CDR2 sequences are LGHDT and YNNKEL (reference sequence). CDR3: CASSPIRGAYGYTF. CDR3 bases: TGTGCCAGCAGCCCCATACGGGGCGCCTATGGCTACACCTTC.

The table lists this clonotype with a few counts. The chain uses TRBV7-2 and TRBJ2-5; 7 positions agree with TRBD2. The CDR3 loop spans 14 amino acids. V dropped 0 bases and J dropped 5; count of bases not matched to a gene: 3. Germline V gene lookup returns CDR1 SGHTA and CDR2 FQGNSA. CDR3 coding DNA: TGTGCCAGCAGCTTAGCGTCGACTAGCGAGACCCAGTACTTC. This sequence encodes CASSLASTSETQYF.

A word on this clonotype: The junction shows a germline mismatch at one end, possibly a read error. The rearrangement joins TRBV7-9 to TRBJ2-1; TRBD2 agrees at 8 bases. Germline values: CDR1 SEHNR, CDR2 FQNEAQ (reference sequence). The CDR3 has 18 amino acids. The CDR3 loop is CGSSLADIIRTSLSEQFF. CDR3 bases: TGTGGCAGCAGCTTAGCGGACATTATAAGGACTAGCTTAAGCGAGCAGTTCTTC. The full variable domain, rest sourced from reference TRBV7-9 and TRBJ2-1, is DTGVSQNPRHKITKRGQNVTFRCDPISEHNRLYWYRQTLGQGPEFLTYFQNEAQLEKSRLLSDRFSAERPKGSFSTLEIQRTEQGDSAMYLCGSSLADIIRTSLSEQFFGPGTRLTVL.

As to this clonotype: An end of the junction does not agree with germline; a read error may underlie this. CDR3 nucleotide sequence: TGCAGCGGGGGACAGGGGGCTCAGAATGGGCAGTTCTTC. As protein: CSGGQGAQNGQFF. The chain combines TRBV29-1 with TRBJ2-1; 12 nucleotides agree with TRBD1. The CDR3 loop spans 13 amino acids. The germline V gene has CDR1 SQVTM and CDR2 ANQGSEA.

V usage is TRBV13 and J usage is TRBJ2-1, with TRBD1 matching 10 bases. With V trimmed by 4 bases and J by 6 bases, 6 bases remained unmatched. The CDR3 sequence is 15 residues long. Germline values: CDR1 PRHDT, CDR2 FYEKMQ (reference sequence). The chain's CDR3 is CASSSGQGESNEQFF. The CDR3 coding sequence is TGTGCCAGCAGCTCAGGACAGGGGGAAAGCAATGAGCAGTTCTTC.

The chain carries TRBV29-1 and TRBJ1-2, with TRBD1 matching over 7 bases. V dropped 7 bases and J dropped 5; count of bases not matched to a gene: 10. This CDR3 spans 13 amino acids. The V gene's germline CDR1 is SQVTM and CDR2 ANQGSEA. CDR3 amino acids: CSAVPGGGYGYTF. For the CDR3, the DNA is TGCAGCGCCGTCCCAGGGGGTGGTTATGGCTACACCTTC.

The chain joins TRBV6-5 to TRBJ2-7; maybe TRBD1 (5 bases). The V end lost 2 bases, the J end lost 0 bases, and 14 bases lay between the germline ends. Germline V lookup: CDR1 MNHEY, CDR2 SVGAGI. The CDR3 consists of 16 residues. The CDR3 loop reads CASSYRDSRTSYEQYF. DNA of the CDR3: TGTGCCAGCAGTTACCGCGACAGCCGGACCTCCTACGAGCAGTACTTC.

A single count supports this clonotype. The chain combines TRBV15 with TRBJ2-7; 7 positions agree with TRBD1. V shed 0 bases and J 3 bases; nucleotides not matched to a gene: 11. The CDR3 is 17 amino acids. Looked up from germline, CDR1 is LNHNV and CDR2 is YYDKDF (reference sequence). The CDR3 protein is CATSRDLWGTESYEQYF. CDR3 in DNA: TGTGCCACCAGCAGAGATTTATGGGGGACAGAGAGCTACGAGCAGTACTTC.

As concerns this clonotype: The junction and the germline gene differ at one end; a read error may be behind it. V is TRBV5-1 and J is TRBJ1-2; TRBD1 is a possible D gene (6 bases). The CDR3 totals 14 residues. Germline V gene lookup returns CDR1 SGHRS and CDR2 YFSETQ. The CDR3 bases are TGCGCCAGCAGCGGCCAGGGGATTAACTATAGCTACACCTTC. Protein product: CASSGQGINYSYTF.

This clonotype came up a few times. The gene calls are TRBV10-3 and TRBJ1-1; 7 bases map to TRBD1. The CDR3 contains 14 residues. Germline CDR1 ENHRY, CDR2 SYGVKD. The ends lost 3 bases at V and 4 bases at J; junction bases unmatched: 5. CDR3 sequence (DNA): TGTGCCATCAGTGACGACAGGGAGGGCACTGAAGCTTTCTTT. It encodes CAISDDREGTEAFF.

About this clonotype: One junction end disagrees with the germline gene, perhaps due to a read error. The chain links TRBV4-2 to TRBJ2-1; D ambiguous. The length of the CDR3 is 16 residues. Germline values: CDR1 LGHNA, CDR2 YNFKEQ. Here the CDR3 reads CANSLQASASYNEQFF. CDR3 in DNA: TGTGCCAACAGCCTCCAGGCCTCGGCATCCTACAATGAGCAGTTCTTC.

This clonotype was found a few times. V usage is TRBV20-1 and J usage is TRBJ2-5; a weak D match, TRBD2 (6 bases). The V gene lost 7 bases and the J gene lost 9 bases, with 15 bases spanning the gap. Germline CDR1 reads DFQATT; CDR2 reads SNEGSKA (reference sequence). The CDR3 spans 11 residues. The CDR3 nucleotides are TGCAGTGGGGGGGTAGCGAAGGCCCAGTACTTC. This gives the protein CSGGVAKAQYF.

The chain joins TRBV12-3 or TRBV12-4 to TRBJ1-1, with D tentatively TRBD1 (5 bases). V lost 6 bases, J lost 1 base, and 21 bases lay in between. There are 17 residues in the CDR3. CDR3 in DNA: TGTGCCAGCAGCCTCCGGCTAGCGGGGCCGAGGAACACTGAAGCTTTCTTT. It is translated as CASSLRLAGPRNTEAFF.

V is TRBV7-9 and J is TRBJ2-4; D call uncertain. Germline V gene lookup returns CDR1 SEHNR and CDR2 FQNEAQ (reference sequence). V lost 1 base and J 8 bases, leaving 15 bases between the germline ends. The CDR3 consists of 15 residues. The CDR3 coding sequence is TGTGCCAGCAGCTTAGGACATCCCCCTGGGGACATTCAGTACTTC. Its protein product is CASSLGHPPGDIQYF. Together with reference TRBV7-9 and TRBJ2-4, the CDR3 gives the full variable domain: DTGVSQNPRHKITKRGQNVTFRCDPISEHNRLYWYRQTLGQGPEFLTYFQNEAQLEKSRLLSDRFSAERPKGSFSTLEIQRTEQGDSAMYLCASSLGHPPGDIQYFGAGTRLSVL.

The chain combines TRBV12-3 or TRBV12-4 with TRBJ1-1; perhaps TRBD1 as D (5 bases). Trimming removed 6 bases from V and 9 bases from J, with 23 bases in between. CDR3 size: 15 residues. The CDR3 reads CASSGPTAEMEKAFF. In DNA form, the CDR3 reads TGTGCCAGCAGCGGCCCGACAGCCGAGATGGAGAAAGCTTTCTTT.